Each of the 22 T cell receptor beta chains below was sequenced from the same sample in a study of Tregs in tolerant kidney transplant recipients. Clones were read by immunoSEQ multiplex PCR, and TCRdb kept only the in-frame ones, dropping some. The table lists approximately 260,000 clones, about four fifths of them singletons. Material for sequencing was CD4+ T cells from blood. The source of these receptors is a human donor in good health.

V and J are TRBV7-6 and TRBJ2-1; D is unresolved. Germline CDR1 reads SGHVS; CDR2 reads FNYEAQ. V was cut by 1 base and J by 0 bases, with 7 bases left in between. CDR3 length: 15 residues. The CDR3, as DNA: TGTGCCAGCAGCTTAGGGCCGAGCTCCTACAATGAGCAGTTCTTC. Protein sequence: CASSLGPSSYNEQFF.

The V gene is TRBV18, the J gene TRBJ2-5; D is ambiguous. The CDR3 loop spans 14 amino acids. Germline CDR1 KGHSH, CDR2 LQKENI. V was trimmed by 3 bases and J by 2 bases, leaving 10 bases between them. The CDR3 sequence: CASSPFIGQETQYF. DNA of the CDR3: TGTGCCAGCTCACCGTTTATAGGACAAGAGACCCAGTACTTC.

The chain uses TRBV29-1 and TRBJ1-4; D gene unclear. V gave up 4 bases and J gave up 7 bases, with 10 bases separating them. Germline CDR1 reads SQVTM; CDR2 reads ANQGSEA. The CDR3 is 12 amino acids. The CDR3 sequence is CSVVGIGEKLFF. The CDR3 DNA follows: TGCAGCGTTGTTGGGATCGGTGAAAAACTGTTTTTT.

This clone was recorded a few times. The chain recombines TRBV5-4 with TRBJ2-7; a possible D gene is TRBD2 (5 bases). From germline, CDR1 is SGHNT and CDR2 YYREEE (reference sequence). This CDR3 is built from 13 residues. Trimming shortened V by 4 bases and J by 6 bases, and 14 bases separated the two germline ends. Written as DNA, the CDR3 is TGTGCCAGCAGCCCACAGAGGGTGGGCGAGCAGTACTTC. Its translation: CASSPQRVGEQYF.

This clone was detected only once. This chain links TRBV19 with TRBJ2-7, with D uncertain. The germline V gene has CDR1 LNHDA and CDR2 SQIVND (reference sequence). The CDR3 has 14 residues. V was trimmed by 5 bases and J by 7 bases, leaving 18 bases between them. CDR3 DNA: TGTGCCAGTAGTTCGTCAGCCTCTCCTAGGGAGCAGTACTTC. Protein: CASSSSASPREQYF.

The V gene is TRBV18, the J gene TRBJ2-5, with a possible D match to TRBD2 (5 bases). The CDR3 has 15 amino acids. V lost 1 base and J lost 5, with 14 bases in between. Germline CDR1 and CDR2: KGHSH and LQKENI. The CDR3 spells CASSPLYERVETQYF. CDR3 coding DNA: TGTGCCAGCTCACCACTGTACGAGAGGGTGGAGACCCAGTACTTC.

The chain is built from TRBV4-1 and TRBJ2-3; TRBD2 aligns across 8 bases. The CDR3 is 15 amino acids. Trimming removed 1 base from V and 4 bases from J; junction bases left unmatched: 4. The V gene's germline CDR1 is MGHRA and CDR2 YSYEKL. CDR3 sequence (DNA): TGCGCCAGCAGCCAAGTCGGGGGGGCCGCAGATACGCAGTATTTT. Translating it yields CASSQVGGAADTQYF.

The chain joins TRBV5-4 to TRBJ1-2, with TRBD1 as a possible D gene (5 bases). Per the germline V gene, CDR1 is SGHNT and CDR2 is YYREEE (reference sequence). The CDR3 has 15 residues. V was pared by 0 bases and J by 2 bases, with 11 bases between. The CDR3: CASSLAGGTNYGYTF. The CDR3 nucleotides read TGTGCCAGCAGCTTGGCGGGGGGGACGAACTATGGCTACACCTTC. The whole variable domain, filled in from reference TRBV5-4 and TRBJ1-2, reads ETGVTQSPTHLIKTRGQQVTLRCSSQSGHNTVSWYQQALGQGPQFIFQYYREEENGRGNFPPRFSGLQFPNYSSELNVNALELDDSALYLCASSLAGGTNYGYTFGSGTRLTVV.

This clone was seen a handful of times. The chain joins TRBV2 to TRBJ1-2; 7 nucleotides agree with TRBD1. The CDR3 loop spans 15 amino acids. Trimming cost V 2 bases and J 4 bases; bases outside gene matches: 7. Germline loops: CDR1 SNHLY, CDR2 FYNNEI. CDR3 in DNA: TGTGCCAGCAGTGAATCCAGGGGGGGCTTCTATGGCTACACCTTC. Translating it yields CASSESRGGFYGYTF.

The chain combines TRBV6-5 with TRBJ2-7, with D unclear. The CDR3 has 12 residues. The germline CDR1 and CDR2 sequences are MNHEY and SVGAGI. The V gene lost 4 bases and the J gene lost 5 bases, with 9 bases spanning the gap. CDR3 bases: TGTGCCAGCAGTTCCCGTAACCACGAGCAGTACTTC. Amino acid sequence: CASSSRNHEQYF.

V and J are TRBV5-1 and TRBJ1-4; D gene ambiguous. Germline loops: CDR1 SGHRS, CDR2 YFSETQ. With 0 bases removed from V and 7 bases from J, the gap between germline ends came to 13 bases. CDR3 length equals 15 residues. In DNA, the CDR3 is TGCGCCAGCAGCTTGGTCCCGGGTGTAAGTGAAAAACTGTTTTTT. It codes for CASSLVPGVSEKLFF.

CDR3 in amino acids: CASSLGQGGNTEAFF. The DNA of the CDR3 is TGTGCCAGCAGCTTAGGCCAGGGAGGGAACACTGAAGCTTTCTTT. The chain carries TRBV7-6 and TRBJ1-1; D may be TRBD1 (5 bases). The germline gives CDR1 SGHVS, CDR2 FNYEAQ. This CDR3 has 15 amino acids. Trimming took off 1 base at V and 1 base at J, with 10 bases between the two ends.

In DNA form, the CDR3 reads TGTGCCAGCAGCCCAGGGGCGGGGTGGCGTGGCACTGAAGCTTTCTTT. Amino acid sequence: CASSPGAGWRGTEAFF. This chain joins TRBV7-9 and TRBJ1-1; D might be TRBD1 (6 bases). V dropped 5 bases and J dropped 4 bases, with 20 bases sitting between them. The CDR3 runs to 16 residues. Germline CDR1 reads SEHNR; CDR2 reads FQNEAQ (reference sequence).

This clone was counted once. DNA for the CDR3: TGTGCCAGCAGTTCGCCCAAGACAGGGCAAGAGACCCAGTACTTC. It specifies CASSSPKTGQETQYF. The V and J genes are TRBV6-5 and TRBJ2-5, with TRBD1 matching over 7 bases. From germline, CDR1 is MNHEY and CDR2 SVGAGI. V shed 4 bases and J 2 bases; nucleotides not matched to a gene: 7. This CDR3 is built from 15 residues.

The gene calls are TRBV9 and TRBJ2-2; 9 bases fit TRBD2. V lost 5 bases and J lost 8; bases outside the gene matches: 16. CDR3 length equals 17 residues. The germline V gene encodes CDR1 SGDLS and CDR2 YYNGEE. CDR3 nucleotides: TGTGCCAGCAGTCTTAAACCGCTAGCGGGGTCATCGGGGGAGCTGTTTTTT. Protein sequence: CASSLKPLAGSSGELFF.

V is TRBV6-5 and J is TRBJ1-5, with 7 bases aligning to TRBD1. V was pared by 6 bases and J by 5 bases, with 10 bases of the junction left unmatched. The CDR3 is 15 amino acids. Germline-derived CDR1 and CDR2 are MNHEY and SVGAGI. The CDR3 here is CASSNAAGGHQPQHF. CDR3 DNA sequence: TGTGCCAGCAGCAACGCGGCAGGGGGGCATCAGCCCCAGCATTTT.

DNA of the CDR3: TGCGCCAGCAGCGAATGGACAGGGGGCGCGGAGACCCAGTACTTC. Translating gives CASSEWTGGAETQYF. The J gene is TRBJ2-5, the V gene TRBV5-1; TRBD1 agrees at 11 bases. This CDR3 is built from 15 residues. The germline gives CDR1 SGHRS, CDR2 YFSETQ. Trimming took 4 bases from V and 5 from J; bases not matched to a gene: 7.

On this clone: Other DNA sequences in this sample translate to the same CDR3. This CDR3 is CASSLRGPRQGEAYEQYF. As DNA, the CDR3 is TGTGCCAGCAGCTTAAGGGGTCCCCGACAGGGTGAAGCCTACGAGCAGTACTTC. This chain connects TRBV7-3 to TRBJ2-7, with 7 bases aligning to TRBD1. J was trimmed by 2 bases and V by 1 base; bases with no gene match: 14. The CDR3 extends over 18 amino acids. CDR1 is SGHTA, CDR2 FQGTGA, per germline.

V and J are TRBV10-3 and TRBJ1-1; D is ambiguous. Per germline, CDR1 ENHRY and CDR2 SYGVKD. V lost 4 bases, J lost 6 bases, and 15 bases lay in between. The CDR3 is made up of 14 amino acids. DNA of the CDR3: TGTGCCATCAGTGCAGAGCCGCCGCCATCTGAAGCTTTCTTT. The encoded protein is CAISAEPPPSEAFF.

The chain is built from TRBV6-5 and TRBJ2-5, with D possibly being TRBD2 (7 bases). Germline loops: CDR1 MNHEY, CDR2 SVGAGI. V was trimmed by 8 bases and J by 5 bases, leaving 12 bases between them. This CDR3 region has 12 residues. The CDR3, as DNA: TGTGCCAGCGGGGAGGGGGGTGAGACCCAGTACTTC. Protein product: CASGEGGETQYF.

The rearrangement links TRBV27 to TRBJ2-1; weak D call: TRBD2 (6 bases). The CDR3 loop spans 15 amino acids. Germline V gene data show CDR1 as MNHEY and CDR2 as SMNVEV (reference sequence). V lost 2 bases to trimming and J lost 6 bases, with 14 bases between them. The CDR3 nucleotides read TGTGCCAGCAGTTTACGGGGGACCTCTTCCAATGAGCAGTTCTTC. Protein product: CASSLRGTSSNEQFF.

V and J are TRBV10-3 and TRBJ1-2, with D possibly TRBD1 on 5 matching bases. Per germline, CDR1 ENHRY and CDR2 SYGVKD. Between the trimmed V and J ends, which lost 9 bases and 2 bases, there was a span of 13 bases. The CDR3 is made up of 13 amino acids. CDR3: CAIGSGQNYGYTF. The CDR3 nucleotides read TGTGCCATTGGGTCAGGGCAGAACTATGGCTACACCTTC.